The source of this TCR beta chain is a study of blood T cell repertoires in COVID-19. V was pared by 5 bases and J by 0 bases, with 16 bases between. The CDR3 sequence is 16 residues long. The germline CDR1 and CDR2 sequences are SGHVS and FQNEAQ. Sequencing used immunoSEQ multiplex PCR; TCRdb keeps in-frame clones, though not all of them. Among approximately 240,000 clones listed, about 89% were seen once. The source of this sequence is a woman younger than 35 who had recovered from COVID-19. The sequenced sample was PBMCs or T cells enriched from blood (not recorded which). The gene calls are TRBV7-8 and TRBJ1-1; no definite D call. CDR3 residues: CASSLGATPMNTEAFF. CDR3 nucleotide sequence: TGTGCCAGCAGCCTTGGAGCCACACCCATGAACACTGAAGCTTTCTTT.